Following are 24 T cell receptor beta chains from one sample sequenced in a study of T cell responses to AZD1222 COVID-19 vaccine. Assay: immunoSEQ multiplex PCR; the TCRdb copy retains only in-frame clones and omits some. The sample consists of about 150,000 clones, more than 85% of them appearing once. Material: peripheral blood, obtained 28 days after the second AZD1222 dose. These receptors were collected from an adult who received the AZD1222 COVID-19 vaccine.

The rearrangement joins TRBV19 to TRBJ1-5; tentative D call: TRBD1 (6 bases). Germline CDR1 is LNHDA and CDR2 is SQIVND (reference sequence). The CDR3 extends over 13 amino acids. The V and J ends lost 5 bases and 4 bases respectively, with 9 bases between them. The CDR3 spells CASSLQGNQPQHF. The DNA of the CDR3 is TGTGCCAGTAGTCTGCAGGGGAATCAGCCCCAGCATTTT.

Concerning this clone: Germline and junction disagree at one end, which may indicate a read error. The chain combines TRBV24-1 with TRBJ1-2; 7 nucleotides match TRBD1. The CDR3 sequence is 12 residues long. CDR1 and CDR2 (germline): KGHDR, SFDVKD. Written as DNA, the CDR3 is TGTGCCACCAGTGACTTCACGGACAGGCCCTACTTC. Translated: CATSDFTDRPYF.

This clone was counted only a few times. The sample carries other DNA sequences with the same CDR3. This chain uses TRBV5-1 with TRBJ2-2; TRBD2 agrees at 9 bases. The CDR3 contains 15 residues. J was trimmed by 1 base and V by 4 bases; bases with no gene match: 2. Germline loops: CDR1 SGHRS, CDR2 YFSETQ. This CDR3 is CASSQTSGNTGELFF. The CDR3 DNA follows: TGCGCCAGCAGCCAGACTAGCGGGAACACCGGGGAGCTGTTTTTT.

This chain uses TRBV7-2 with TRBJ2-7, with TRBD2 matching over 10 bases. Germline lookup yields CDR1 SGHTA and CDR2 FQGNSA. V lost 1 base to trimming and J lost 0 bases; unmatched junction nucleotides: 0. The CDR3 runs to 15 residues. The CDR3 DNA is TGTGCCAGCAGCTTAGTAGCGGGAGGCTCCTACGAGCAGTACTTC. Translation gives CASSLVAGGSYEQYF.

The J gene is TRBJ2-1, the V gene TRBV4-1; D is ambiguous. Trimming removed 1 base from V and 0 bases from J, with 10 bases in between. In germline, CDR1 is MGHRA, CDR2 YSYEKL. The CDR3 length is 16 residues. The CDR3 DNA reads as TGCGCCAGCAGCCAAGGTAACGGACCCTCCTACAATGAGCAGTTCTTC. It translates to CASSQGNGPSYNEQFF.

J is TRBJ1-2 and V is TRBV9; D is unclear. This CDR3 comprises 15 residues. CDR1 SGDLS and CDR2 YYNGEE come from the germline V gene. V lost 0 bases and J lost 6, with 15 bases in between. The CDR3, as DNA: TGTGCCAGCAGCGTAGGTAGACACGTCGCTCATGGCTACACCTTC. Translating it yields CASSVGRHVAHGYTF.

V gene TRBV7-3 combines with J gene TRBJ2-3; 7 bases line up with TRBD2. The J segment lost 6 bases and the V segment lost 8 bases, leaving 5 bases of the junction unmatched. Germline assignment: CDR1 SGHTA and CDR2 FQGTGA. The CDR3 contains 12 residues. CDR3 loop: CASGRAGDTQYF. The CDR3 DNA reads TGTGCCAGCGGGAGAGCGGGGGATACGCAGTATTTT.

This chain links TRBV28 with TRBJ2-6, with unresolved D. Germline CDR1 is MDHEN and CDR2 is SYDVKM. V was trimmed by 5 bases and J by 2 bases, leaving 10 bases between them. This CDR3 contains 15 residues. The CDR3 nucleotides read TGTGCCAGCAGTCCCTCTGTGGCTGGGGCCAACGTCCTGACTTTC. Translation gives CASSPSVAGANVLTF.

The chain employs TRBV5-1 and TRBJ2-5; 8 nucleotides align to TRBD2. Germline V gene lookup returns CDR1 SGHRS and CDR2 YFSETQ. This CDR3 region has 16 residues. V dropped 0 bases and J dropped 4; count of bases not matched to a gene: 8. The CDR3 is CASSLGIAGRGETQYF. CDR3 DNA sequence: TGCGCCAGCAGCTTGGGAATAGCGGGGAGGGGAGAGACCCAGTACTTC.

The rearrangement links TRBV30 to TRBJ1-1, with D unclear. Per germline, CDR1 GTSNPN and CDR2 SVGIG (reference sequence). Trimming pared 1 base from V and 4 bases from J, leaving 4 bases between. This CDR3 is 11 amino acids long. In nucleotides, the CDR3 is TGTGCCTGGAGTGCTTCCACTGAAGCTTTCTTT. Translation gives CAWSASTEAFF. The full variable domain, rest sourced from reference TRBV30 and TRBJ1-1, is SQTIHQWPATLVQPVGSPLSLECTVEGTSNPNLYWYRQAAGRGLQLLFYSVGIGQISSEVPQNLSASRPQDRQFILSSKKLLLSDSGFYLCAWSASTEAFFGQGTRLTVV.

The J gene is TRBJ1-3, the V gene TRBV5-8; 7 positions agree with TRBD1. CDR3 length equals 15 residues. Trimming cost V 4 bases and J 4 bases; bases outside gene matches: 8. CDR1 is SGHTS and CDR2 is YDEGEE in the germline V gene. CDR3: CASSQQTGSGNTIYF. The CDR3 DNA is TGTGCCAGCAGCCAACAGACAGGGTCGGGAAACACCATATATTTT.

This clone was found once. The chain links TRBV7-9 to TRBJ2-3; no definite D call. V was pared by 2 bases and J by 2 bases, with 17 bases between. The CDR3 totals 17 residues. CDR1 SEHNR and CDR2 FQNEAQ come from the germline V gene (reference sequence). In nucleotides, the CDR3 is TGTGCCAGCAGCTTACACTGGCGGCAGGAGATCACAGATACGCAGTATTTT. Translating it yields CASSLHWRQEITDTQYF.

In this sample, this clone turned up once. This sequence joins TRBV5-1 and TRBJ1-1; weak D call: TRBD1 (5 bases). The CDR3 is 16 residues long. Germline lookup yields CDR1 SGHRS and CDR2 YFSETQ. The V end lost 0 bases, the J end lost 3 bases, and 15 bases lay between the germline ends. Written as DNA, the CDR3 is TGCGCCAGCAGCTTGGCCGCCGGGGCGGGGGACACTGAAGCTTTCTTT. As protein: CASSLAAGAGDTEAFF.

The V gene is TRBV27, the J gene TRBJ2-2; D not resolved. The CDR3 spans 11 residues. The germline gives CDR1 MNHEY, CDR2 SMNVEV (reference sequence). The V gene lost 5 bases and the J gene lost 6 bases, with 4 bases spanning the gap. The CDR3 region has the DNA TGTGCCAGCAGTAGGGCCGGGGAGCTGTTTTTT. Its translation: CASSRAGELFF.

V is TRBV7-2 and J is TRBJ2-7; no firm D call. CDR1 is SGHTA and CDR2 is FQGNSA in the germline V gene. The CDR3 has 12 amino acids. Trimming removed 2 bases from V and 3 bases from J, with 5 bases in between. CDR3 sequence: CASSLNNYEQYF. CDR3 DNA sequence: TGTGCCAGCAGCTTAAACAACTACGAGCAGTACTTC.

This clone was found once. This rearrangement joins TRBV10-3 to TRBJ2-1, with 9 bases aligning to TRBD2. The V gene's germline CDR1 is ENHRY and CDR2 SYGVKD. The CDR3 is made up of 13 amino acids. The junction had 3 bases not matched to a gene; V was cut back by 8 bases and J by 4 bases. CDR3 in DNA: TGTGCCATCGGTCTAGCGGGGTACAATGAGCAGTTCTTC. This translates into CAIGLAGYNEQFF.

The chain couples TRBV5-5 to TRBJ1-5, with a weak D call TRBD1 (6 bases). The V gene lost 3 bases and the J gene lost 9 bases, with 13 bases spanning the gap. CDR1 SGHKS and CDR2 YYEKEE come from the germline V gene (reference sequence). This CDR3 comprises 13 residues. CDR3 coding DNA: TGTGCCAGCAGCTCACAGGGAGATTTGCCCCAGCATTTT. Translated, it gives CASSSQGDLPQHF.

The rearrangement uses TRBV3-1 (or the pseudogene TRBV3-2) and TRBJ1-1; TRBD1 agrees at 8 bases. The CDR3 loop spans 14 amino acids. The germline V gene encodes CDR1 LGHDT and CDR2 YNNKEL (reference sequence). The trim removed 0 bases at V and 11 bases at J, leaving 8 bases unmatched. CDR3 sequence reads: CASSQEAAQGGAFF. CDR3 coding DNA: TGTGCCAGCAGCCAAGAGGCGGCACAGGGGGGTGCTTTCTTT.

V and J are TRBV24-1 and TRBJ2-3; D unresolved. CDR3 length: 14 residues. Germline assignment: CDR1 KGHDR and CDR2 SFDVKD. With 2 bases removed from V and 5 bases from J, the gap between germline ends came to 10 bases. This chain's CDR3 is CATSDYEGEDTQYF. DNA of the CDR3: TGTGCCACCAGTGATTACGAAGGAGAAGATACGCAGTATTTT.

CDR3 sequence (DNA): TGCGCCAGCAGCTCGATCGCGCTAGCGGGAGAATTACGGACAGATACGCAGTATTTT. Translated, it gives CASSSIALAGELRTDTQYF. V gene TRBV10-1 combines with J gene TRBJ2-3, with 10 bases matching TRBD2. Germline lookup yields CDR1 WNHNN and CDR2 SYGVQD (reference sequence). The CDR3 totals 19 residues. V shed 6 bases, J shed 3 bases, and the junction held 18 bases outside the gene matches.

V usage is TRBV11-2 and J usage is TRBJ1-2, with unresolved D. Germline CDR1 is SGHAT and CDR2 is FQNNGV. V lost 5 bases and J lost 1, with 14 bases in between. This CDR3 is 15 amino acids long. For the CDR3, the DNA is TGTGCCAGCAGCCCTACCCTGGCAGATAACTATGGCTACACCTTC. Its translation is CASSPTLADNYGYTF.

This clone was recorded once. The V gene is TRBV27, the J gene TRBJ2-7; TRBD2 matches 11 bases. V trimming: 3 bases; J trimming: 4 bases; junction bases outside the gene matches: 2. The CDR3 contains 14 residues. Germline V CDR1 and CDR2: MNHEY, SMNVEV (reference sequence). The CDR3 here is CASSFSSGRYEQYF. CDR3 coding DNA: TGTGCCAGCAGTTTCTCTAGCGGGAGGTACGAGCAGTACTTC.

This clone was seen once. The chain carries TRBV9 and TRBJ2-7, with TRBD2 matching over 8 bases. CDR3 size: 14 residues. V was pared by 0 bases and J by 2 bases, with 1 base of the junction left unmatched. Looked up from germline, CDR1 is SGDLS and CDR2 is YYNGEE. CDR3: CASSVAGGPYEQYF. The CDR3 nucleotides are TGTGCCAGCAGCGTAGCGGGAGGGCCCTACGAGCAGTACTTC. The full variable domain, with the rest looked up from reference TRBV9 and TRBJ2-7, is DSGVTQTPKHLITATGQRVTLRCSPRSGDLSVYWYQQSLDQGLQFLIQYYNGEERAKGNILERFSAQQFPDLHSELNLSSLELGDSALYFCASSVAGGPYEQYFGPGTRLTVT.

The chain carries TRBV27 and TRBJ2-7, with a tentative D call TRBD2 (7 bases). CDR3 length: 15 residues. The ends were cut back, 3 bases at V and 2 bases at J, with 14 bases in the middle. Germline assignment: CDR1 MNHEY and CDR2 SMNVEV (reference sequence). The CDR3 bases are TGTGCCAGCAGTTTTGGGAGGGGACACCCCTACGAGCAGTACTTC. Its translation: CASSFGRGHPYEQYF.